This T cell receptor (beta chain) was recorded in a study of cytomegalovirus exposure and HLA in healthy donors. The study, taken as a whole, reports: Three chains tied to CMV proved CMV antigen-specific in vitro. The majority of TCR sequences were rare, yet some public TCRs appeared in many donors.

Sequenced by immunoSEQ multiplex PCR; TCRdb stores in-frame clones only, minus some. Counted here are 75,000 to 85,000 clones, approximately 90% occurring once; the ten biggest clones make up 2.1%. The germline gives CDR1 SGHNT, CDR2 YYREEE (reference sequence). V lost 4 bases to trimming and J lost 7 bases; unmatched junction nucleotides: 16. The CDR3 consists of 18 residues. About this clone itself: Its cognate antigen is unknown.

Sequencing input: PBMCs. The chain employs TRBV5-4 and TRBJ2-1; TRBD2 matches 11 bases. The sequence was collected from a man aged 25-45 years in good health and CMV-seronegative. CDR3 in amino acids: CASSPERVAGGVGNEQFF. Written as DNA, the CDR3 is TGTGCCAGCAGCCCGGAGAGGGTAGCGGGGGGGGTAGGGAATGAGCAGTTCTTC.